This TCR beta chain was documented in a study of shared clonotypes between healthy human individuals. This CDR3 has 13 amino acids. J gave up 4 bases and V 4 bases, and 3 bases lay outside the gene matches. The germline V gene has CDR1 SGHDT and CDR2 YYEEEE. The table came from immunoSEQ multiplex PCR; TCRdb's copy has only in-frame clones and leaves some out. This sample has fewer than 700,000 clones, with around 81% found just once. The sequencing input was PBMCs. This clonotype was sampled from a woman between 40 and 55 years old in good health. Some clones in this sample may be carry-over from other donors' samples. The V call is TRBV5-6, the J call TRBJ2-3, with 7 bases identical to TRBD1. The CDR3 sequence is CASSTTGADTQYF. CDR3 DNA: TGTGCCAGCAGCACAACAGGGGCAGATACGCAGTATTTT.